What follows are 2 T cell receptor beta chains derived from one specimen sequenced in a study of blood T cell repertoires in COVID-19. Sequencing used immunoSEQ multiplex PCR; TCRdb keeps in-frame clones, though not all of them. The sample has 250,000 to 300,000 clones, around 90% seen once; the top ten hold approximately 2.4%. The sequenced sample was PBMCs or T cells enriched from blood (not recorded which). The receptors here all came from a woman in her 40s with acute COVID-19.

The chain joins TRBV9 to TRBJ2-2; D ambiguous. The ends were cut back, 2 bases at V and 2 bases at J, with 10 bases in the middle. The CDR3 is 15 amino acids. The germline CDR1 and CDR2 sequences are SGDLS and YYNGEE. In DNA form, the CDR3 reads TGTGCCAGCAGCGTCCAGACAACTAACACCGGGGAGCTGTTTTTT. Protein: CASSVQTTNTGELFF.

V gene TRBV19 combines with J gene TRBJ2-5, with 7 bases aligning to TRBD2. The germline V gene encodes CDR1 LNHDA and CDR2 SQIVND (reference sequence). This CDR3 spans 17 amino acids. The V gene end was trimmed by 3 bases and the J gene end by 1 base; junction bases not matched to a gene: 11. CDR3 nucleotides: TGTGCCAGTAGTATTGCCACGGGAGGAATCCGCCAAGAGACCCAGTACTTC. Residues: CASSIATGGIRQETQYF.